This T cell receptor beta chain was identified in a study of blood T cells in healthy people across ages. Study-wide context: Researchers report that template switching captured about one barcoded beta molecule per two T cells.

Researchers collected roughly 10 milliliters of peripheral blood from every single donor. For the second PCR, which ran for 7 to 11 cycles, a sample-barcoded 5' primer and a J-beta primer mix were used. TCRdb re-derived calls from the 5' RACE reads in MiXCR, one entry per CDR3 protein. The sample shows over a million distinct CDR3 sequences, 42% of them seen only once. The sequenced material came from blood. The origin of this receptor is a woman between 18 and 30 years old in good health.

The DNA for the CDR3 is TGTGCCAGCAGCTTAGCGGACAGGGAGAATATTTATGGCTACACCTTC. Translating gives CASSLADRENIYGYTF. This chain joins TRBV7-9 and TRBJ1-2; 8 nucleotides agree with TRBD1. The length of the CDR3 is 16 residues. CDR1 is SEHNR, CDR2 FQNEAQ, per germline (reference sequence). V was pared by 0 bases and J by 5 bases, with 8 bases of the junction left unmatched.